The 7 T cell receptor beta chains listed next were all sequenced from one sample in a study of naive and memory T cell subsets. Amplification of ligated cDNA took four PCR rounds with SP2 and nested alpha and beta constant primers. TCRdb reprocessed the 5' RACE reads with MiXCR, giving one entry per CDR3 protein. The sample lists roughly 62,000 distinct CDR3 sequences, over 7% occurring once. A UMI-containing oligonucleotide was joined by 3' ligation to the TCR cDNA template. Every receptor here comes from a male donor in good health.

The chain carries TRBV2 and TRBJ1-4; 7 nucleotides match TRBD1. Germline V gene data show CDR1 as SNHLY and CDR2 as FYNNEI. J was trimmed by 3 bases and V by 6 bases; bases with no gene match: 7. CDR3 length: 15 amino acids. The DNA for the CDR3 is TGTGCCAGCAGGCATACCGGGACAGCTAATGAAAAACTGTTTTTT. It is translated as CASRHTGTANEKLFF.

The CDR3 here is CASSLWSGTNQPQHF. The CDR3 DNA reads as TGTGCCAGCAGCTTGTGGTCCGGCACAAATCAGCCCCAGCATTTT. The rearrangement uses TRBV5-8 and TRBJ1-5; no clear D gene. Per germline, CDR1 SGHTS and CDR2 YDEGEE. This CDR3 comprises 15 residues. V was trimmed by 1 base and J by 4 bases, leaving 12 bases between them. Using reference TRBV5-8 and TRBJ1-5 for the parts outside the CDR3, the full variable domain is EAGVTQSPTHLIKTRGQQATLRCSPISGHTSVYWYQQALGLGLQFLLWYDEGEERNRGNFPPRFSGRQFPNYSSELNVNALELEDSALYLCASSLWSGTNQPQHFGDGTRLSIL.

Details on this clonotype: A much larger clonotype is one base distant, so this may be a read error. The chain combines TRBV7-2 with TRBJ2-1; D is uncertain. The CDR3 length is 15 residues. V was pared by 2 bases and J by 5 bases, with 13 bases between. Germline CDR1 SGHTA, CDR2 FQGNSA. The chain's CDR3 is CASSLSSNVNNEQFF. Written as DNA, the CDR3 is TGTGCCAGCAGCTTATCTTCCAACGTGAACAATGAGCAGTTCTTC. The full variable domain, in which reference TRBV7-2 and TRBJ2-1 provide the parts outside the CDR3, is GAGVSQSPSNKVTEKGKDVELRCDPISGHTALYWYRQSLGQGLEFLIYFQGNSAPDKSGLPSDRFSAERTGGSVSTLTIQRTQQEDSAVYLCASSLSSNVNNEQFFGPGTRLTVL.

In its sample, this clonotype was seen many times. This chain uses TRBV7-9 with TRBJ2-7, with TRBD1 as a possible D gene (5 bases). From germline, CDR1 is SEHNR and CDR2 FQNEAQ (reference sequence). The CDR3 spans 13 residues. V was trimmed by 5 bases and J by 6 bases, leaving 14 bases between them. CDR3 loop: CASSPTGPAEQYF. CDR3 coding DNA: TGTGCCAGCAGCCCCACAGGACCTGCCGAGCAGTACTTC.

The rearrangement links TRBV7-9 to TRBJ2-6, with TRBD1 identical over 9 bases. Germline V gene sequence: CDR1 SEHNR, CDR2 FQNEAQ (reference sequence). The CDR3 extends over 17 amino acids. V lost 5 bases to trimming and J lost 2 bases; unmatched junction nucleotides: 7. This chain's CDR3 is CASSARRDRAGANVLTF. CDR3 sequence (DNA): TGTGCCAGCAGCGCCAGAAGGGACAGGGCTGGGGCCAACGTCCTGACTTTC.

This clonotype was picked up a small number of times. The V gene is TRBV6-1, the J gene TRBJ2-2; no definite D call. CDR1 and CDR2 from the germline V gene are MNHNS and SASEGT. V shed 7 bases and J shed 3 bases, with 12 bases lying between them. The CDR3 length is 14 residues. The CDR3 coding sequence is TGTGCCAGCATGGCGGCAGGATACACCGGGGAGCTGTTTTTT. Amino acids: CASMAAGYTGELFF.

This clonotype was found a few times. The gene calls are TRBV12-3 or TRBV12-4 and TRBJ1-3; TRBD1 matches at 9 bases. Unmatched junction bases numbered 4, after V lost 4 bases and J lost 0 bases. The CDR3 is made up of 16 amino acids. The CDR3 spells CASSSPGQGSGNTIYF. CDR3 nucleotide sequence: TGTGCCAGCAGTTCGCCGGGACAGGGCTCTGGAAACACCATATATTTT.